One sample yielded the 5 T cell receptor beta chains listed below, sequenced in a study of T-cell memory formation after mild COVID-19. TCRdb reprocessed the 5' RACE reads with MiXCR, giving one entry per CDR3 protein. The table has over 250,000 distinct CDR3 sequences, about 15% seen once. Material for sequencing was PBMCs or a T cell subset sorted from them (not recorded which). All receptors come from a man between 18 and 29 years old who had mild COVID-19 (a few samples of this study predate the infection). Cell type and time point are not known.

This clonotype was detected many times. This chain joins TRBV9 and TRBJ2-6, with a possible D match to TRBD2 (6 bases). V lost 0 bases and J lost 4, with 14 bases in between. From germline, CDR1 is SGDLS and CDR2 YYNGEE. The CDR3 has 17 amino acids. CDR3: CASSVVGGPGGANVLTF. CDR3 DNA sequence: TGTGCCAGCAGCGTAGTGGGGGGTCCGGGAGGGGCCAACGTCCTGACTTTC.

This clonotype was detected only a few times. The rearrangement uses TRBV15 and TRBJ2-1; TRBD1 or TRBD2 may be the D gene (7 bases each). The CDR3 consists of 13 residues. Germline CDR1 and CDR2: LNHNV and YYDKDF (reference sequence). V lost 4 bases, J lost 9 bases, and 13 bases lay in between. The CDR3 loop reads CATSTIRGGEQFF. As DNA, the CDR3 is TGTGCCACCAGCACTATCAGGGGGGGTGAGCAGTTCTTC.

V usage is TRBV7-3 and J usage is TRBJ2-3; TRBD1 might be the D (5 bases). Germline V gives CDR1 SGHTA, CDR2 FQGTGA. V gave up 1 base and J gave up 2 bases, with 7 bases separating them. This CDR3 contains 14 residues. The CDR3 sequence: CASSLIGATDTQYF. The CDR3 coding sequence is TGTGCCAGCAGCTTAATTGGGGCCACAGATACGCAGTATTTT.

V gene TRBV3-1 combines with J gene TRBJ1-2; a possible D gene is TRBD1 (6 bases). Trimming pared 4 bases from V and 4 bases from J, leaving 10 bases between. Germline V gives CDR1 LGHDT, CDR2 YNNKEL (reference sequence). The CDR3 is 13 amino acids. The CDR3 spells CASSLLTGYGYTF. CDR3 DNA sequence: TGTGCCAGCAGCCTTTTGACAGGCTATGGCTACACCTTC.

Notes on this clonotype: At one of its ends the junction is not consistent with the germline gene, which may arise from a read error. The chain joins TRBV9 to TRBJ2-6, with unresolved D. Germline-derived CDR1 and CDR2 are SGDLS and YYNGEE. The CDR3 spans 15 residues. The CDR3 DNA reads TGTGCCAGAAGCGTAGACGGGCGAGGGGCCAACGTCCTGACTTTC. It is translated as CARSVDGRGANVLTF.